This entry features one T cell receptor beta chain sequence. The CDR3 spans 15 residues. CDR1 and CDR2 from the germline V gene are MNHEY and SMNVEV (reference sequence). Trimming removed 4 bases at V and 6 bases at J, with 16 bases between. The data were taken from a study of blood T cell repertoires in COVID-19. Background on the study: The samples span acute and convalescent COVID-19 from the United States, Italy and Spain. From T cells, B-cell-depleted T cells, or PBMCs came the material, which was cDNA or gDNA.

Authors' methods: The authors estimated nucleated cell counts from reference gene primer amplification. Profiled with immunoSEQ multiplex PCR; TCRdb holds only in-frame clones, not every one. V and J calls and clone size are those listed in that table; D and trimming were worked out from the DNA. The sample yields approximately 20,000 clones, approximately 91% seen once. The chain joins TRBV27 to TRBJ2-1; perhaps TRBD2 as D (6 bases). The origin of this receptor is a human donor in a cohort sampled during active COVID-19. The specimen sequenced was peripheral blood. The CDR3 sequence: CASSSRGPLGNEQFF. The DNA of the CDR3 is TGTGCCAGCAGTTCGCGGGGCCCCTTGGGCAATGAGCAGTTCTTC.